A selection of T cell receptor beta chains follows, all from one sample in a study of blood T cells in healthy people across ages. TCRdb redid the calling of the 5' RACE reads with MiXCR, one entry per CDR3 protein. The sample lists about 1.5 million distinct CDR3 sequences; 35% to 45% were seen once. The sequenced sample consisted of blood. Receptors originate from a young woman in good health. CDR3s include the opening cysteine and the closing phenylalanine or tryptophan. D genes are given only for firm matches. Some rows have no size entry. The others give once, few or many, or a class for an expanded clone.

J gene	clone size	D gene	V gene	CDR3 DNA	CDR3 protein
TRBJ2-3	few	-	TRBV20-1	TGCAGTGCTATGTGGCCTTCAGATACGCAGTATTTT	CSAMWPSDTQYF
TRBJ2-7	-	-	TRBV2	TGTGCCAGCAGTTACACAGGCTACGAGCAGTACTTC	CASSYTGYEQYF
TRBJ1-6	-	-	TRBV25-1	TGTGCCAGCGGATATAATTCACCCCTCCACTTT	CASGYNSPLHF
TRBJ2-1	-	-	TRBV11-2	-	CASSFGRGSYNERFF
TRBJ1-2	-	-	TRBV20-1	TGCAGTGCTAGAGATGAGTCCCTGACCATCTATGGCTACACCTTC	CSARDESLTIYGYTF
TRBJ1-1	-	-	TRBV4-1	TGCGCCAGCAGCCGGAGCTCGGGACCGGCGGGCACTGAAGCTTTCTTT	CASSRSSGPAGTEAFF
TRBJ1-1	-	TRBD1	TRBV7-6	TGTGCCAGCAGCCAGGGACAGGGGGCTTTCTTT	CASSQGQGAFF
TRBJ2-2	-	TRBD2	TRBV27	TGTGCCAGCAGTTTAGCCGGGGATGGGGGGGACACCGGGGAGCTGTTTTTT	CASSLAGDGGDTGELFF
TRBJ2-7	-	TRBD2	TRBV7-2	TGTGCCAGCAGCGCCGGACTAGCGGGAGGAAGTGAGCAGTACTTC	CASSAGLAGGSEQYF
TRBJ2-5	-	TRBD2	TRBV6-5	TGTGCCAGCAGTTCCCCGCGGGAGGTGGGAGGAGAGACCCAGTACTTC	CASSSPREVGGETQYF
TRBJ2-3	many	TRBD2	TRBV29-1	TGCAGCGTTGACGGACTAGCGGAGACAGATACGCAGTATTTT	CSVDGLAETDTQYF
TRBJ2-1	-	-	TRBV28	TGTGGCACCGTGGGGGGAGCGTACAATGAGCAGTTCTTC	CGTVGGAYNEQFF
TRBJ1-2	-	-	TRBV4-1	TGCGCCAGCAGCTCAAGGGGCCCTTTTACACACCGTGGCTACACCTTC	CASSSRGPFTHRGYTF
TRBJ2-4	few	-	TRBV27	TGTGCCAGCAGTTTAGAGGGCGATAGAGCCAAAAACATTCAGTACTTC	CASSLEGDRAKNIQYF
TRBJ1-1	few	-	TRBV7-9	TGTGCCAGCAGCTTAGAGACGGAGAACACTGAAGCTTTCTTT	CASSLETENTEAFF
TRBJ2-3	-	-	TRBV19	TGTGCCAGTACTTTCCGCGCGGGTAGAGCAGATACGCAGTATTTT	CASTFRAGRADTQYF
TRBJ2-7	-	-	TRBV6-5	TGTGCCAGCAGTTACTCGAAACCTAGCGAGAGCTCCTACGAGCAGTACTTC	CASSYSKPSESSYEQYF
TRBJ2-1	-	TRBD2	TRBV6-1	TGTGCCAGCAGTGAATGGGCGGCTAGCGGGGGGGAGGAGCAGTTCTTC	CASSEWAASGGEEQFF
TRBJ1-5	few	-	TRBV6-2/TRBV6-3	TGTGCCAGCAGTTACTTGCAGGGGCTGAGCAATCAGCCCCAGCATTTT	CASSYLQGLSNQPQHF
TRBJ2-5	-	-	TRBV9	TGTGCCAGCAGCCCTCTAGAGCGGCAAGAGACCCAGTACTTC	CASSPLERQETQYF
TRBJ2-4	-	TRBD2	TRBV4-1	TGCGCCAGCAGCCAAACCGGACTAGCGGGAGGAAAAATTGACAAAAACATTCAGTACTTC	CASSQTGLAGGKIDKNIQYF
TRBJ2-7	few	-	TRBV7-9	TGTGCCAGCAGCTTAATGGTCGGGCAGGGGCACGAGCAGTACTTC	CASSLMVGQGHEQYF
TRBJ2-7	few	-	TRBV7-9	TGTGCCAGCAGCTTTTGGGCGGACTACGAGCAGTACTTC	CASSFWADYEQYF
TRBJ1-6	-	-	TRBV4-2	TGTGCCAGCAGCCAAGAAGGAAGGGTCCAAGGGAATTCACCCCTCCACTTT	CASSQEGRVQGNSPLHF
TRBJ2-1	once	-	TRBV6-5	-	CASNVARGNTGELFF
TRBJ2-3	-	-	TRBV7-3	TGTGCCAGCAGCTTAACTCTTCCGGCTACCACAGATACGCAGTATTTT	CASSLTLPATTDTQYF
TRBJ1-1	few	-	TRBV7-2	TGTGCCAGCATCGAACAGGGTTTGGGTGAAGCTTTCTTT	CASIEQGLGEAFF
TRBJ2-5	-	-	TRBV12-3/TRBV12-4	TGTGCCAGCAGAATAGACAGCCAAGAGACCCAGTACTTC	CASRIDSQETQYF
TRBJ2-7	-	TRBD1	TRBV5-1	TGCGCCAGCACCCTGGGCAGGGGGACCACCTACGAGCAGTACTTC	CASTLGRGTTYEQYF
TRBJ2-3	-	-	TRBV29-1	TGCAGCGTTGAGGGACTCTCGGGACAGTTCACAGATACGCAGTATTTT	CSVEGLSGQFTDTQYF
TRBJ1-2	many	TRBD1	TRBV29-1	TGCAGCGTTGAAGAATCGGACAGGGGAAATGGCTACACCTTC	CSVEESDRGNGYTF
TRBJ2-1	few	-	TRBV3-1	TGTGCCAGCAGCCCGCCGCGGGACTGGGCCTACAATGAGCAGTTCTTC	CASSPPRDWAYNEQFF
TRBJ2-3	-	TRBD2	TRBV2	TGTGCCAGCAGTTACGGCCTAGCGGGAGGAGACACAGATACGCAGTATTTT	CASSYGLAGGDTDTQYF
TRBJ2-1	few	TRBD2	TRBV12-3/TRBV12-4	TGTGCCAGCACCGTTGGGCTAGCGGGAGCCCTCGGATCCAATGAGCAGTTCTTC	CASTVGLAGALGSNEQFF
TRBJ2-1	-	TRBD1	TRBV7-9	TGTGCCAGCAGCCCGAAGGGGGACAGGTCCTACAATGAGCAGTTCTTC	CASSPKGDRSYNEQFF
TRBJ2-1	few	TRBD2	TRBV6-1	TGTGCCAGCAGACAGGGGACTTGGACTAGCGGGAACAATGAGCAGTTCTTC	CASRQGTWTSGNNEQFF
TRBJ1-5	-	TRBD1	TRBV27	TGTGCCAGCTCAAGGACAGGGGAACAGCCCCAGCATTTT	CASSRTGEQPQHF
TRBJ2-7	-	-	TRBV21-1	TGTGCCAGCAGCTTCAACCGGGGCAGGGGGAGCGAGCAGTACTTC	CASSFNRGRGSEQYF
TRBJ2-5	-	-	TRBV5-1	TGCGCCAGCAGCTTGGAAGACAGAGACCAAGAGACCCAGTACTTC	CASSLEDRDQETQYF
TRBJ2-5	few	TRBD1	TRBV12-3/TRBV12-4	TGTGCCAGCAGACCTCGAGGACAGGGCGTTACCCAAGAGACCCAGTACTTC	CASRPRGQGVTQETQYF
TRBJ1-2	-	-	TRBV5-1	TGCTCCAGTACCACAGGAGGTGAGGGCTACACCTTC	CSSTTGGEGYTF
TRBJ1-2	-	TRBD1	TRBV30	TGTGCCCGAGACAGGGGGCTTAAAGGCTACACCTTC	CARDRGLKGYTF
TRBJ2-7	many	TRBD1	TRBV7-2	TGTGCCAGCAGCTCCGGACAGGCCCGCTACGAGCAGTACTTC	CASSSGQARYEQYF
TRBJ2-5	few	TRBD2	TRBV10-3	TGTGCCATCAGTGACGGGACTAGCCCCCGGTCGAGAACCCAGTACTTC	CAISDGTSPRSRTQYF